Listed below are T cell receptor beta chains from one sample, sequenced in a study of OX40 agonist ivuxolimab in advanced cancers. Here immunoSEQ multiplex PCR was the method, and the copy in TCRdb shows in-frame clones only, minus some. The sample contains 10,000 to 15,000 clones, approximately 80% of which appear only once. Here the sequenced sample was CD4+ or CD8+ T cells sorted from blood, taken in a trial of the OX40 agonist ivuxolimab. Receptor source: an adult with an advanced solid tumor such as melanoma, head and neck, liver or kidney cancer. CDR3s include the opening cysteine and the closing phenylalanine or tryptophan. Fields, in order: D gene, clone size, J gene, V gene, CDR3 DNA, CDR3 protein. The D gene is left open where the match is weak. Clone size is not always given. Where it is, it says once, few, many or a class for expanded clones.

d_gene: NA; abundance: NA; j_gene: TRBJ2-2; v_gene: TRBV6-5; CDR3nt: TGTGCCAGCAGTTACTCCAAGGGGCAGGGCGGGGAGCTGTTTTTT; CDR3aa: CASSYSKGQGGELFF
d_gene: NA; abundance: NA; j_gene: TRBJ2-7; v_gene: TRBV19; CDR3nt: TGTGCCAGTAGTTTTTCAGGCTCCTACGAGCAGTACTTC; CDR3aa: CASSFSGSYEQYF
d_gene: TRBD1; abundance: NA; j_gene: TRBJ2-1; v_gene: TRBV6-4; CDR3nt: TGTGCCAGCAGTGACGGGACAGGGGACTACAATGAGCAGTTCTTC; CDR3aa: CASSDGTGDYNEQFF
d_gene: NA; abundance: once; j_gene: TRBJ1-6; v_gene: TRBV2; CDR3nt: TGTGCCAGCAATTGGGGAGATAATTCACCCCTCCACTTT; CDR3aa: CASNWGDNSPLHF
d_gene: NA; abundance: few; j_gene: TRBJ1-1; v_gene: TRBV7-9; CDR3nt: TGTGCCAGCAGCCCGACAGGCTCAACGAACACTGAAGCTTTCTTT; CDR3aa: CASSPTGSTNTEAFF
d_gene: TRBD2; abundance: NA; j_gene: TRBJ2-7; v_gene: TRBV10-3; CDR3nt: TGTGCCATCAGTGAGTCGATTGGGACTAGTCGCCACGAGCAGTACTTC; CDR3aa: CAISESIGTSRHEQYF
d_gene: TRBD1; abundance: once; j_gene: TRBJ1-3; v_gene: TRBV6-1; CDR3nt: TGTGCCAGCAGTCGAACAGGGGACTCTGGAAACACCATATATTTT; CDR3aa: CASSRTGDSGNTIYF
d_gene: NA; abundance: NA; j_gene: TRBJ2-3; v_gene: TRBV4-1; CDR3nt: TGCGCCAGCAGCCAAGTAAACCTCATTAGCACAGATACGCAGTATTTT; CDR3aa: CASSQVNLISTDTQYF
d_gene: TRBD2; abundance: NA; j_gene: TRBJ2-3; v_gene: TRBV6-4; CDR3nt: TGTGCCAGCAGCCCGTCAGCGGGAGGTGCAGATACGCAGTATTTT; CDR3aa: CASSPSAGGADTQYF
d_gene: TRBD2; abundance: once; j_gene: TRBJ2-1; v_gene: TRBV7-9; CDR3nt: TGTGCCAGCAGCTTAGGTCGCGGGAGCTCCTACAATGAGCAGTTCTTC; CDR3aa: CASSLGRGSSYNEQFF
d_gene: NA; abundance: NA; j_gene: TRBJ1-6; v_gene: TRBV19; CDR3nt: TGTGCCAGTAGTAGGAATACAGGGCTCCGCCCTAATTCACCCCTCCACTTT; CDR3aa: CASSRNTGLRPNSPLHF
d_gene: NA; abundance: NA; j_gene: TRBJ2-7; v_gene: TRBV27; CDR3nt: TGTGCCAGCAGTTTATTGGGGGCGGCGGGGGCGAACTACGAGCAGTACTTC; CDR3aa: CASSLLGAAGANYEQYF
d_gene: TRBD1; abundance: NA; j_gene: TRBJ2-7; v_gene: TRBV5-4; CDR3nt: TGTGCCAGCAGCGGGCCCGGGACAGGTCCTGACGAGCAGTACTTC; CDR3aa: CASSGPGTGPDEQYF
d_gene: NA; abundance: NA; j_gene: TRBJ2-5; v_gene: TRBV7-8; CDR3nt: TGTGCCAGCAGCTTAGGCAGGATTCAAGAGACCCAGTACTTC; CDR3aa: CASSLGRIQETQYF
d_gene: NA; abundance: NA; j_gene: TRBJ2-5; v_gene: TRBV7-9; CDR3nt: TGTGCCAGCAGCTTAGCAAGGGGAGGAGAAGAGACCCAGTACTTC; CDR3aa: CASSLARGGEETQYF
d_gene: NA; abundance: NA; j_gene: TRBJ2-3; v_gene: TRBV6-5; CDR3nt: TGTGCCAGCAGTTACTCCGCTGGAGGGGGGGGAGATACGCAGTATTTT; CDR3aa: CASSYSAGGGGDTQYF
d_gene: NA; abundance: NA; j_gene: TRBJ1-3; v_gene: TRBV10-3; CDR3nt: TGTGCCAGCAGGGAAGGGTGGAATTCTGGAAACACCATATATTTT; CDR3aa: CASREGWNSGNTIYF
d_gene: NA; abundance: NA; j_gene: TRBJ2-7; v_gene: TRBV9; CDR3nt: TGTGCCAGCAGCGTAGACCCCACGACTTCCTACGAGCAGTACTTC; CDR3aa: CASSVDPTTSYEQYF
d_gene: TRBD1; abundance: NA; j_gene: TRBJ2-1; v_gene: TRBV4-2; CDR3nt: TGTGCCAGCAGCCAAGAATGGGGACAGGGGGCAAATGAGCAGTTCTTC; CDR3aa: CASSQEWGQGANEQFF
d_gene: NA; abundance: NA; j_gene: TRBJ2-3; v_gene: TRBV19; CDR3nt: TGTGCCAGTAGTATAGACCGGGGGGCCCCCGGCACAGATACGCAGTATTTT; CDR3aa: CASSIDRGAPGTDTQYF
d_gene: TRBD2; abundance: NA; j_gene: TRBJ2-1; v_gene: TRBV7-9; CDR3nt: TGTGCCAGCAGCAGAGCGGGAGGAAAGGACAATGAGCAGTTCTTC; CDR3aa: CASSRAGGKDNEQFF
d_gene: NA; abundance: NA; j_gene: TRBJ2-2; v_gene: TRBV6-1; CDR3nt: TGTGCCAGCCCTGAGGGGGACACCGGGGAGCTGTTTTTT; CDR3aa: CASPEGDTGELFF
d_gene: NA; abundance: medium-sized; j_gene: TRBJ1-3; v_gene: TRBV9; CDR3nt: TGTGCCAGCGACGAACACGGGGCCGAGAACACCATATATTTT; CDR3aa: CASDEHGAENTIYF
d_gene: NA; abundance: NA; j_gene: TRBJ1-2; v_gene: TRBV7-2; CDR3nt: TGTGCCAGCAGCTTACCCGCCGACAGTTATAACTATGGCTACACCTTC; CDR3aa: CASSLPADSYNYGYTF
d_gene: NA; abundance: NA; j_gene: TRBJ2-5; v_gene: TRBV27; CDR3nt: TGTGCCAGCAGTGCCCCCGATACGGGCCATGGACAGACCCAGTACTTC; CDR3aa: CASSAPDTGHGQTQYF
d_gene: NA; abundance: NA; j_gene: TRBJ1-2; v_gene: TRBV25-1; CDR3nt: TGTGCCAGCAGTCCCGGACCGGCGGAACGCTACACCTTC; CDR3aa: CASSPGPAERYTF
d_gene: NA; abundance: NA; j_gene: TRBJ2-7; v_gene: TRBV11-2; CDR3nt: TGTGCCAGCAGCTCCCGGGCCTCCTACGAGCAGTACTTC; CDR3aa: CASSSRASYEQYF
d_gene: NA; abundance: NA; j_gene: TRBJ1-1; v_gene: TRBV29-1; CDR3nt: TGCAGCTCCAGGGGCTGGTCGGACACTGAAGCTTTCTTT; CDR3aa: CSSRGWSDTEAFF
d_gene: TRBD2; abundance: NA; j_gene: TRBJ2-7; v_gene: TRBV2; CDR3nt: TGTGCCAGCAGTGAAAAACTAGCGGGTACCTACGAGCAGTACTTC; CDR3aa: CASSEKLAGTYEQYF
d_gene: TRBD2; abundance: few; j_gene: TRBJ2-7; v_gene: TRBV9; CDR3nt: TGTGCCAGCAGCCCACTAGCGGACGTCTCCTACGAGCAGTACTTC; CDR3aa: CASSPLADVSYEQYF
d_gene: NA; abundance: NA; j_gene: TRBJ2-2; v_gene: TRBV30; CDR3nt: TGTGCCTGGAGTGTCGCCACGAACACCGGGGAGCTGTTTTTT; CDR3aa: CAWSVATNTGELFF
d_gene: NA; abundance: once; j_gene: TRBJ1-5; v_gene: TRBV27; CDR3nt: TGTGCCAGCAGTATGAATCAGGGTTTGAGCAATCAGCCCCAGCATTTT; CDR3aa: CASSMNQGLSNQPQHF
d_gene: NA; abundance: NA; j_gene: TRBJ1-5; v_gene: TRBV4-1; CDR3nt: TGCGCCAGCAGCCAAGATTCGGGGGGAAGCAATCAGCCCCAGCATTTT; CDR3aa: CASSQDSGGSNQPQHF
d_gene: NA; abundance: NA; j_gene: TRBJ2-7; v_gene: TRBV19; CDR3nt: TGTGCCAGTAGTACCCCCTTGACCGATCGATCCTACGAGCAGTACTTC; CDR3aa: CASSTPLTDRSYEQYF
d_gene: TRBD1; abundance: NA; j_gene: TRBJ2-5; v_gene: TRBV7-8; CDR3nt: TGTGCCAGCAGCTTAGACAGGGGTGGCCAGTACTTC; CDR3aa: CASSLDRGGQYF
d_gene: NA; abundance: NA; j_gene: TRBJ2-1; v_gene: TRBV15; CDR3nt: TGTGCCACCAGCAGAGAAGGGACATACGAGCAGTTCTTC; CDR3aa: CATSREGTYEQFF
d_gene: NA; abundance: once; j_gene: TRBJ1-1; v_gene: TRBV12-1; CDR3nt: TGTGCCAGCACCGCGGCGACGGCTTCATTTATGAACACTGAAGCTTTCTTT; CDR3aa: CASTAATASFMNTEAFF
d_gene: TRBD2; abundance: NA; j_gene: TRBJ2-7; v_gene: TRBV28; CDR3nt: TGTGCCAGCAGTGCGCCTGGGGGGGGAAGCTCCTACGAGCAGTACTTC; CDR3aa: CASSAPGGGSSYEQYF
d_gene: NA; abundance: once; j_gene: TRBJ1-3; v_gene: TRBV4-3; CDR3nt: TGCGCCAGCAGCCAAGATTCCGGCAGATCTGGAAACACCATATATTTT; CDR3aa: CASSQDSGRSGNTIYF
d_gene: NA; abundance: NA; j_gene: TRBJ2-2; v_gene: TRBV2; CDR3nt: TGTGCCAGCAGTGAAGGGTTTTCGGTCACCGGGGAGCTGTTTTTT; CDR3aa: CASSEGFSVTGELFF
d_gene: NA; abundance: few; j_gene: TRBJ1-1; v_gene: TRBV6-5; CDR3nt: TGTGCCAGCAGTTTTGCAGGGGTGAACACTGAAGCTTTCTTT; CDR3aa: CASSFAGVNTEAFF